A single sample is the source of the 20 T cell receptor beta chains below, sequenced in a study of blood T cell repertoires in COVID-19. The repertoire was sequenced with immunoSEQ multiplex PCR; TCRdb's copy has only in-frame clones and lacks some. In the table there are approximately 19,000 clones, under 90% of which are singletons. Sequencing was done on a sample of peripheral blood. All receptors derive from a human donor in a cohort sampled during active COVID-19.

The V call is TRBV28, the J call TRBJ2-3, with TRBD1 as a possible D gene (6 bases). V was clipped by 6 bases and J by 5 bases, with 18 bases between them. CDR3 length: 15 amino acids. The V gene's germline CDR1 is MDHEN and CDR2 SYDVKM. CDR3 loop: CASSPRDTLGDTQYF. The CDR3 nucleotides read TGTGCCAGCAGCCCCCGGGACACTCTTGGAGATACGCAGTATTTT.

The chain carries TRBV7-3 and TRBJ1-6, with D possibly matching TRBD1 (6 bases). Germline-derived CDR1 and CDR2 are SGHTA and FQGTGA. This CDR3 has 14 residues. Between the trimmed V and J ends, which lost 3 bases and 11 bases, there was a span of 14 bases. CDR3: CASSFTGSITPLHF. The CDR3 DNA reads as TGTGCCAGCAGCTTTACAGGGTCCATAACACCCCTCCACTTT.

The rearrangement links TRBV28 to TRBJ2-3; D is perhaps TRBD2 (6 bases). Germline CDR1 is MDHEN and CDR2 is SYDVKM. The CDR3 runs 15 residues. Trimming left V 6 bases short and J 11 bases short, with 24 bases between. Here the CDR3 reads CASSLGGRSNTGQYF. The CDR3 DNA follows: TGTGCCAGCAGCCTAGGTGGGAGGTCGAATACGGGGCAGTATTTT.

V is TRBV4-1 and J is TRBJ1-2, with a possible D match to TRBD1 (6 bases). The CDR3 contains 11 residues. Germline V gene sequence: CDR1 MGHRA, CDR2 YSYEKL. Trimming removed 5 bases from V and 7 bases from J, with 8 bases in between. The CDR3 here is CASSGGLGYTF. Here the CDR3 DNA reads TGCGCCAGCAGCGGGGGCCTTGGCTACACCTTC.

The CDR3 protein is CASSQGTGGTTEAFF. CDR3 in DNA: TGCGCCAGCAGCCAAGGGACAGGGGGTACCACTGAAGCTTTCTTT. The genes are TRBV4-1 and TRBJ1-1, with 10 positions matching TRBD1. CDR3 length equals 15 residues. V dropped 1 base and J dropped 4; count of bases not matched to a gene: 3. The germline V gene encodes CDR1 MGHRA and CDR2 YSYEKL.

The J gene is TRBJ2-2, the V gene TRBV7-9; no firm D call. Germline CDR1 is SEHNR and CDR2 is FQNEAQ (reference sequence). This CDR3 is 17 amino acids long. Trimming removed 5 bases from V and 5 bases from J, with 21 bases in between. The CDR3, as DNA: TGTGCCAGCAGCCCACCCGGTGGCCTAGTCGAGACCGGGGAGCTGTTTTTT. Its protein is CASSPPGGLVETGELFF.

Only a few counts were recorded for this clone. V and J are TRBV2 and TRBJ2-2; 12 nucleotides agree with TRBD2. With V trimmed by 5 bases and J by 2 bases, 9 bases remained unmatched. Germline CDR1 SNHLY, CDR2 FYNNEI. This CDR3 has 18 amino acids. CDR3 sequence reads: CASSPFLAGGGNTGELFF. The CDR3 nucleotides read TGTGCCAGCAGTCCTTTCCTAGCGGGAGGGGGAAACACCGGGGAGCTGTTTTTT.

The chain couples TRBV6-5 to TRBJ2-3; 9 bases line up with TRBD1. V was pared by 6 bases and J by 4 bases, with 8 bases of the junction left unmatched. Germline V CDR1 and CDR2: MNHEY, SVGAGI. The CDR3 is 15 amino acids. The DNA of the CDR3 is TGTGCCAGCAGGAAGGGACAGGGAATCGCAGATACGCAGTATTTT. This sequence encodes CASRKGQGIADTQYF.

This chain joins TRBV19 and TRBJ2-2; maybe TRBD1 (5 bases). The CDR3 sequence is 15 residues long. Trimming took off 7 bases at V and 5 bases at J, with 17 bases between the two ends. CDR1 LNHDA and CDR2 SQIVND come from the germline V gene (reference sequence). In DNA form, the CDR3 reads TGTGCCAGTATCCCTTCGGCAGGGCCTACCGGGGAGCTGTTTTTT. Residues: CASIPSAGPTGELFF.

The chain couples TRBV2 to TRBJ2-3; D uncertain. Germline V gives CDR1 SNHLY, CDR2 FYNNEI. V lost 9 bases and J 0 bases, leaving 7 bases between the germline ends. The CDR3 covers 12 residues. CDR3: CASALSTDTQYF. CDR3 nucleotide sequence: TGTGCCAGTGCACTCAGCACAGATACGCAGTATTTT.

The V gene is TRBV18, the J gene TRBJ2-2; possible D gene TRBD1, 6 bases. V gave up 2 bases and J gave up 7 bases, with 14 bases separating them. Germline CDR1 is KGHSH and CDR2 is LQKENI. The CDR3 loop spans 15 amino acids. The CDR3 is CASSPVAQGGGELFF. The CDR3, as DNA: TGTGCCAGCTCACCAGTTGCACAGGGCGGCGGGGAGCTGTTTTTT.

The chain uses TRBV5-4 and TRBJ1-6; 7 bases map to TRBD1. Germline CDR1 SGHNT, CDR2 YYREEE (reference sequence). The CDR3 is 15 residues long. V lost 4 bases and J lost 4; bases outside the gene matches: 5. The CDR3 protein is CASSAGTVYNSPLHF. The CDR3 DNA is TGTGCCAGCAGCGCCGGGACAGTTTATAATTCACCCCTCCACTTT.

V usage is TRBV19 and J usage is TRBJ2-1; TRBD1 matches at 7 bases. With 7 bases clipped from V and 4 bases from J, the junction kept 10 bases outside the gene matches. CDR3 length: 15 amino acids. In germline, CDR1 is LNHDA, CDR2 SQIVND (reference sequence). The CDR3 spells CASTHGGQRYNEQFF. In nucleotides, the CDR3 is TGTGCCAGTACTCATGGGGGACAGCGATACAATGAGCAGTTCTTC.

The CDR3 nucleotides read TGTGCCAGCAGACCAGACAGGGGAGTGGAAAAACTGTTTTTT. Encoded protein: CASRPDRGVEKLFF. The V call is TRBV2, the J call TRBJ1-4; 8 bases line up with TRBD1. This CDR3 contains 14 residues. The junction had 8 bases not matched to a gene; V was cut back by 6 bases and J by 8 bases. Germline CDR1 is SNHLY and CDR2 is FYNNEI.

CDR3 loop: CASSLTSGNTIYF. The CDR3 nucleotides read TGTGCCAGCAGCTTGACGAGTGGAAACACCATATATTTT. This sequence joins TRBV5-4 and TRBJ1-3; D gene uncertain. Trimming removed 1 base at V and 3 bases at J, with 5 bases between. The germline gives CDR1 SGHNT, CDR2 YYREEE (reference sequence). The CDR3 is 13 residues long.

The CDR3 is CASSPSIGRGYEQYF. CDR3 in DNA: TGTGCCAGCAGCCCTAGCATCGGTCGGGGCTACGAGCAGTACTTC. The genes are TRBV28 and TRBJ2-7; the D gene is possibly TRBD2 (5 bases). The germline V gene encodes CDR1 MDHEN and CDR2 SYDVKM. V was clipped by 6 bases and J by 3 bases, with 18 bases between them. The CDR3 length is 15 residues.

The chain carries TRBV7-9 and TRBJ2-1; 8 positions match TRBD2. There are 16 residues in the CDR3. The germline V gene encodes CDR1 SEHNR and CDR2 FQNEAQ (reference sequence). J gave up 6 bases and V 1 base, and 8 bases lay outside the gene matches. In DNA form, the CDR3 reads TGTGCCAGCAGCTTAGAGGGACTAGTCCCGGGCAATGAGCAGTTCTTC. This encodes CASSLEGLVPGNEQFF.

V is TRBV2 and J is TRBJ1-2; unclear D gene. The CDR3 extends over 11 amino acids. Germline loops: CDR1 SNHLY, CDR2 FYNNEI. V was cut by 5 bases and J by 2 bases, with 3 bases left in between. The CDR3 is CASSSNYGYTF. The CDR3, as DNA: TGTGCCAGCAGTTCGAACTATGGCTACACCTTC.

V gene TRBV2 combines with J gene TRBJ1-2; TRBD1 matches at 9 bases. Germline assignment: CDR1 SNHLY and CDR2 FYNNEI. The CDR3 totals 14 residues. V was clipped by 7 bases and J by 5 bases; unmatched bases: 8. CDR3 DNA sequence: TGTGCCAGCACCCAAGACAGGGGGTCTTATGGCTACACCTTC. It is translated as CASTQDRGSYGYTF.

The V call is TRBV28, the J call TRBJ2-7; TRBD2 is a possible D gene (6 bases). CDR1 and CDR2 (germline): MDHEN, SYDVKM. This CDR3 spans 17 amino acids. V was trimmed by 2 bases and J by 3 bases, leaving 20 bases between them. The CDR3 reads CASSLRGRGILGYEQYF. The CDR3 DNA reads TGTGCCAGCAGTTTACGAGGCCGGGGGATCCTCGGCTACGAGCAGTACTTC.